Below are 13 T cell receptor beta chains sequenced from a single sample in a study of OX40 agonist ivuxolimab in advanced cancers. Method: immunoSEQ multiplex PCR; TCRdb's copy keeps in-frame clones and lacks some. Among about 43,000 clones, approximately 83% were seen once, and the ten largest hold about 35%. The sequenced sample was CD4+ or CD8+ T cells sorted from blood, obtained in a trial of the OX40 agonist ivuxolimab. The receptors come from an adult with an advanced solid tumor such as melanoma, head and neck, liver or kidney cancer.

This rearrangement joins TRBV27 to TRBJ2-5; TRBD2 is a possible D gene (6 bases). CDR3 length: 14 amino acids. Germline V CDR1 and CDR2: MNHEY, SMNVEV (reference sequence). V was clipped by 6 bases and J by 1 base, with 12 bases between them. The CDR3, as DNA: TGTGCCAGCAGCACCGTGGGAGGCCAAGAGACCCAGTACTTC. Amino acids: CASSTVGGQETQYF.

The rearrangement joins TRBV6-5 to TRBJ2-3; no definite D call. CDR3 size: 14 residues. V was pared by 5 bases and J by 1 base, with 10 bases between. Germline V gene data show CDR1 as MNHEY and CDR2 as SVGAGI. The CDR3, as DNA: TGTGCCAGCAGTGAGACGGCGGGCACAGATACGCAGTATTTT. Its translation is CASSETAGTDTQYF.

The CDR3: CSARGQNEQYF. Here the CDR3 DNA reads TGCAGTGCTAGAGGCCAGAACGAGCAGTACTTC. V is TRBV20-1 and J is TRBJ2-7; D is unclear. CDR3 length equals 11 residues. The germline gives CDR1 DFQATT, CDR2 SNEGSKA (reference sequence). V lost 1 base and J 5 bases, leaving 6 bases between the germline ends.

The sample holds one count of this clone. The rearrangement uses TRBV5-1 and TRBJ1-1, with unresolved D. Trimming took 3 bases from V and 0 from J, leaving 9 bases between them. This CDR3 spans 14 amino acids. CDR1 and CDR2 from the germline V gene are SGHRS and YFSETQ. The CDR3 bases are TGCGCCAGCAGCTACACCCGGGTGAACACTGAAGCTTTCTTT. Amino acid sequence: CASSYTRVNTEAFF.

This clone was seen once. J is TRBJ1-4 and V is TRBV2; D is unresolved. Germline CDR1 is SNHLY and CDR2 is FYNNEI. The CDR3 extends over 15 amino acids. V was trimmed by 6 bases and J by 0 bases, leaving 11 bases between them. CDR3 bases: TGTGCCAGCAGCTCTGACTCTGCAACTAATGAAAAACTGTTTTTT. Its protein product is CASSSDSATNEKLFF.

As DNA, the CDR3 is TGTGCCAGCAGCCAAGGCGCGCGGGAGGGCCAAGAGACCCAGTACTTC. The encoded protein is CASSQGAREGQETQYF. V is TRBV4-2 and J is TRBJ2-5; 9 bases align to TRBD2. J gave up 1 base and V 1 base, and 4 bases lay outside the gene matches. Germline loops: CDR1 LGHNA, CDR2 YNFKEQ. This CDR3 is 16 amino acids long.

This sequence joins TRBV6-5 and TRBJ1-6; the match to TRBD1 covers 10 bases. Germline V CDR1 and CDR2: MNHEY, SVGAGI. The CDR3 sequence is 15 residues long. The V and J ends lost 7 bases and 9 bases, in that order; junction bases with no gene match: 9. The CDR3 region has the DNA TGTGCCAGCAAGCTGACAGGGGGCTTTGGTTCACCCCTCCACTTT. Translating gives CASKLTGGFGSPLHF.

The chain links TRBV19 to TRBJ2-5; D tentatively reads TRBD1 or TRBD2 (5 bases each). The better agreement between TRBJ2-7 and the DNA end casts doubt on the J call. The germline gives CDR1 LNHDA, CDR2 SQIVND (reference sequence). The CDR3 totals 14 residues. The CDR3 DNA sequence: TGTGCCAGTAGCTTCATGGGGGTCCTTGACGAGCAGTACTTC. This codes for CASSFMGVLDEQYF.

This rearrangement joins TRBV7-8 to TRBJ2-7, with a weak D call TRBD1 (6 bases). Germline V CDR1 and CDR2: SGHVS, FQNEAQ. The CDR3 is 14 residues long. V was shortened by 3 bases and J by 3 bases, with 12 bases between the two germline ends. CDR3 amino acids: CASSFRTEDYEQYF. Here the CDR3 DNA reads TGTGCCAGCAGCTTCCGGACAGAGGACTACGAGCAGTACTTC. Supplemented by reference TRBV7-8 and TRBJ2-7, the full variable domain reads GAGVSQSPRYKVAKRGQDVALRCDPISGHVSLFWYQQALGQGPEFLTYFQNEAQLDKSGLPSDRFFAERPEGSVSTLKIQRTQQEDSAVYLCASSFRTEDYEQYFGPGTRLTVT.

The chain has TRBV6-1 and TRBJ1-5, with D possibly matching TRBD1 (6 bases). From germline, CDR1 is MNHNS and CDR2 SASEGT. V was trimmed by 2 bases and J by 7 bases, leaving 12 bases between them. The CDR3 runs 14 residues. CDR3 DNA: TGTGCCAGCAGTGAAAATGGGGGGCCCCAGCCCCAGCATTTT. This sequence encodes CASSENGGPQPQHF.

The V gene is TRBV11-3, the J gene TRBJ2-1; TRBD2 matches at 8 bases. The length of the CDR3 is 16 residues. The trim removed 6 bases at V and 3 bases at J, leaving 10 bases unmatched. Germline lookup yields CDR1 SGHNT and CDR2 YENEEA. CDR3 protein: CASRLRAGAHYNEQFF. The CDR3 bases are TGTGCCAGCAGGCTTAGAGCGGGAGCACACTACAATGAGCAGTTCTTC.

The chain recombines TRBV5-8 with TRBJ2-7; D may correspond to TRBD1 or TRBD2 (5 bases each). The germline V gene encodes CDR1 SGHTS and CDR2 YDEGEE. V was clipped by 4 bases and J by 4 bases, with 12 bases between them. The CDR3 sequence is 13 residues long. The CDR3 DNA reads as TGTGCCAGCAGCCTGGGGGAGCGGTACGAGCAGTACTTC. Protein sequence: CASSLGERYEQYF.

Concerning this clone itself: The germline gene is not matched at one end of the junction; a read error may be the cause. The CDR3 reads CARYRDRGSNEQYF. The CDR3 DNA reads as TGTGCCAGATACCGGGACAGGGGCTCCAACGAGCAGTACTTC. J is TRBJ2-7 and V is TRBV5-3; TRBD1 agrees at 10 bases. TRBV5-3 is sorted into the ORF group, with uncertain function. This CDR3 has 14 amino acids.